These 5 T cell receptor beta chains originate from one sample sequenced in a study of OX40 agonist ivuxolimab in advanced cancers. Libraries were prepared through the immunoSEQ multiplex PCR assay. The table comes from immuneACCESS by way of TCRdb, which keeps in-frame sequences with V and J called. Part of the clones is missing from these tables; in studies checked, under half for an unresolved V gene and the rest for unknown reasons. The sample records around 41,000 clones, about 90% of which are singletons. The leading ten clones occupy 4.5% to 6% of the sample. The starting material was CD4+ or CD8+ T cells sorted from blood, obtained in a trial of the OX40 agonist ivuxolimab. The receptors stem from an adult with an advanced solid tumor such as melanoma, head and neck, liver or kidney cancer.

The chain carries TRBV10-3 and TRBJ2-7; D is undetermined. CDR1 and CDR2 (germline): ENHRY, SYGVKD. V lost 0 bases and J 3 bases, leaving 9 bases between the germline ends. CDR3 size: 14 residues. CDR3 DNA sequence: TGTGCCATCAGTGAGTCGAACGGCATCTACGAGCAGTACTTC. Encoded protein: CAISESNGIYEQYF.

The chain is built from TRBV28 and TRBJ2-3; D is unclear. The CDR3 is 11 amino acids. Germline CDR1 reads MDHEN; CDR2 reads SYDVKM. V was pared by 5 bases and J by 4 bases, with 4 bases between. The CDR3 reads CASSEADTQYF. CDR3 nucleotide sequence: TGTGCCAGCAGTGAAGCAGATACGCAGTATTTT.

The gene calls are TRBV14 and TRBJ1-4; tentatively, D is TRBD1 (6 bases). The CDR3 runs to 15 residues. V shed 5 bases and J shed 7 bases, with 17 bases lying between them. Germline V gene data show CDR1 as SGHDN and CDR2 as FVKESK. The CDR3 coding sequence is TGTGCCAGCAGCGCCCGGACAGCGAGGGGTGAAAAACTGTTTTTT. It encodes CASSARTARGEKLFF. The variable domain in full, completed from reference TRBV14 and TRBJ1-4, reads EAGVTQFPSHSVIEKGQTVTLRCDPISGHDNLYWYRRVMGKEIKFLLHFVKESKQDESGMPNNRFLAERTGGTYSTLKVQPAELEDSGVYFCASSARTARGEKLFFGSGTQLSVL.

Only one count was recorded for this clone. The DNA for the CDR3 is TGTGCCAGCAGCCCCAGCGGGAACGGTGCGGGAAATACGCAGTATTTT. Its protein is CASSPSGNGAGNTQYF. The chain couples TRBV7-6 to TRBJ2-3; 7 nucleotides align to TRBD2. V was pared by 5 bases and J by 7 bases, with 15 bases of the junction left unmatched. Germline V gives CDR1 SGHVS, CDR2 FNYEAQ. The CDR3 covers 16 residues. The full variable domain, with the rest looked up from reference TRBV7-6 and TRBJ2-3, is GAGVSQSPRYKVTKRGQDVALRCDPISGHVSLYWYRQALGQGPEFLTYFNYEAQQDKSGLPNDRFSAERPEGSISTLTIQRTEQRDSAMYRCASSPSGNGAGNTQYFGPGTRLTVL.

The CDR3 loop reads CASSRTLNTGELFF. The CDR3, as DNA: TGTGCCAGCAGTCGGACTTTAAACACCGGGGAGCTGTTTTTT. The gene calls are TRBV7-8 and TRBJ2-2; perhaps TRBD2 as D (5 bases). Per germline, CDR1 SGHVS and CDR2 FQNEAQ. V lost 6 bases to trimming and J lost 2 bases, with 10 bases between them. The CDR3 totals 14 residues.